Following are 28 T cell receptor beta chains from one sample sequenced in a study of blood T cell repertoires in COVID-19 (dated by TCRdb to the early 2020s). Library preparation was by the immunoSEQ multiplex PCR assay. Not all clones reach the TCRdb copy of this immuneACCESS table, which keeps in-frame sequences only. Checked studies attribute under half of the gap to unresolved V genes and leave the rest unexplained. This sample has around 240,000 clones in its table, and 75% to 90% of those were observed once. Clones ranked in the top ten supply approximately 2% of the sample. Sequencing input: PBMCs or T cells enriched from blood (not recorded which). The receptors derive from a woman between 50 and 59 years old who had recovered from COVID-19.

The table lists this clone with a count of one. This chain connects TRBV5-1 to TRBJ2-3; a weak D match, TRBD1 (6 bases). The CDR3 is 16 amino acids. CDR1 is SGHRS, CDR2 YFSETQ, per germline. Trimming took 0 bases from V and 0 from J, leaving 11 bases between them. CDR3 bases: TGCGCCAGCAGCTTGGGTGGACAGTTTAGCACAGATACGCAGTATTTT. Protein sequence: CASSLGGQFSTDTQYF.

The chain couples TRBV3-1 (or the pseudogene TRBV3-2) to TRBJ1-2, with D possibly TRBD1 on 5 matching bases. The CDR3 extends over 14 amino acids. V dropped 2 bases and J dropped 8 bases, with 15 bases sitting between them. Per the germline V gene, CDR1 is LGHDT and CDR2 is YNNKEL (reference sequence). The CDR3 is CASSQTTGFVGYTF. The CDR3 DNA reads TGTGCCAGCAGCCAAACTACAGGCTTTGTAGGCTACACCTTC.

This clone was counted only a few times. In DNA, the CDR3 is TGTGCCAGCAGCGTAGGTACTAGCGTTTCGGGAGAGCAGTACTTC. Its translation: CASSVGTSVSGEQYF. The chain has TRBV9 and TRBJ2-7; 7 bases line up with TRBD2. The length of the CDR3 is 15 residues. V lost 0 bases, J lost 7 bases, and 10 bases stayed unmatched. CDR1 and CDR2 from the germline V gene are SGDLS and YYNGEE.

This chain connects TRBV6-5 to TRBJ2-7; D is perhaps TRBD2 (6 bases). The CDR3 covers 15 residues. Germline V CDR1 and CDR2: MNHEY, SVGAGI. V lost 2 bases and J 1 base, leaving 12 bases between the germline ends. The CDR3: CASSYGGTLSYEQYF. In DNA form, the CDR3 reads TGTGCCAGCAGTTACGGCGGGACTTTATCCTACGAGCAGTACTTC.

The genes are TRBV6-4 and TRBJ1-5; D is unresolved. Germline values: CDR1 MRHNA, CDR2 SNTAGT. Between the trimmed V and J ends, which lost 2 bases and 4 bases, there was a span of 6 bases. This CDR3 is built from 13 residues. The CDR3 protein is CASSDEANQPQHF. In DNA form, the CDR3 reads TGTGCCAGCAGTGACGAGGCGAATCAGCCCCAGCATTTT.

With respect to this clone: A read error may produce the germline difference seen at one junction end. V and J are TRBV7-9 and TRBJ2-5, with 8 bases identical to TRBD2. This CDR3 region has 14 residues. Germline CDR1 and CDR2: SEHNR and FQNEAQ (reference sequence). In nucleotides, the CDR3 is TGTGCCAGCAGCTCAAAGAACCGGGCTAGCGGGCACCACTTC. This encodes CASSSKNRASGHHF.

This rearrangement joins TRBV11-3 to TRBJ1-1; unclear D gene. Trimming removed 0 bases at V and 4 bases at J, with 6 bases between. The CDR3 has 13 amino acids. CDR1 is SGHNT and CDR2 is YENEEA in the germline V gene. The DNA of the CDR3 is TGTGCCAGCAGCTTAGAAATCAGCACTGAAGCTTTCTTT. It yields the protein CASSLEISTEAFF. Full variable domain (missing parts from reference TRBV11-3 and TRBJ1-1): EAGVVQSPRYKIIEKKQPVAFWCNPISGHNTLYWYLQNLGQGPELLIRYENEEAVDDSQLPKDRFSAERLKGVDSTLKIQPAELGDSAVYLCASSLEISTEAFFGQGTRLTVV.

This clone has only one observation. V and J are TRBV12-3 or TRBV12-4 and TRBJ1-1; D not certain. Trimming took 3 bases from V and 4 from J, leaving 6 bases between them. The CDR3 has 12 amino acids. CDR3 loop: CASSFDFTEAFF. For the CDR3, the DNA is TGTGCCAGCAGTTTTGACTTCACTGAAGCTTTCTTT.

The chain recombines TRBV27 with TRBJ1-1, with 7 positions matching TRBD1. Germline V gives CDR1 MNHEY, CDR2 SMNVEV (reference sequence). The CDR3 length is 13 residues. Trimming at V came to 1 base and at J to 7 bases, leaving 3 bases not matched to a gene. DNA of the CDR3: TGTGCCAGCAGTTTATACAGGGGACTTGAAGCTTTCTTT. This gives the protein CASSLYRGLEAFF.

This rearrangement joins TRBV10-3 to TRBJ1-4; maybe TRBD1 (6 bases). The V gene lost 2 bases and the J gene lost 8 bases, with 6 bases spanning the gap. CDR3 length: 12 amino acids. Germline values: CDR1 ENHRY, CDR2 SYGVKD. The CDR3 protein is CAISETGEKLFF. The CDR3 DNA sequence: TGTGCCATCAGTGAGACAGGGGAAAAACTGTTTTTT.

This clone was counted once. The chain carries TRBV5-4 and TRBJ2-7, with 9 bases aligning to TRBD2. This CDR3 has 16 amino acids. Germline CDR1 is SGHNT and CDR2 is YYREEE (reference sequence). The junction had 8 bases not matched to a gene; V was cut back by 4 bases and J by 0 bases. For the CDR3, the DNA is TGTGCCAGCAGCACGGGACTAGCAGTGAGCTCCTACGAGCAGTACTTC. This encodes CASSTGLAVSSYEQYF.

The table lists this clone with a few counts. The chain combines TRBV5-1 with TRBJ2-1; 10 nucleotides align to TRBD2. This CDR3 contains 15 residues. Germline CDR1 and CDR2: SGHRS and YFSETQ. V trimming: 5 bases; J trimming: 6 bases; junction bases outside the gene matches: 8. CDR3 nucleotides: TGCGCCAGCAGTACCCTAGCGGGAGTCCCCAATGAGCAGTTCTTC. Translating it yields CASSTLAGVPNEQFF.

The chain links TRBV7-9 to TRBJ2-3, with 11 bases fitting TRBD2. The CDR3 has 13 residues. Trimming took 6 bases from V and 6 from J; bases not matched to a gene: 2. The germline V gene encodes CDR1 SEHNR and CDR2 FQNEAQ (reference sequence). CDR3 in amino acids: CASRTSGMDTQYF. The CDR3 DNA sequence: TGTGCCAGCAGGACTAGCGGGATGGATACGCAGTATTTT.

The CDR3 region has the DNA TGTGCCAGCAGTCACCAGGGTTCCGGCGAGCAGTACTTC. Encoded protein: CASSHQGSGEQYF. This chain links TRBV11-3 with TRBJ2-7; perhaps TRBD1 as D (5 bases). Trimming left V 6 bases short and J 6 bases short, with 15 bases between. The CDR3 has 13 residues. Looked up from germline, CDR1 is SGHNT and CDR2 is YENEEA.

V gene TRBV10-3 combines with J gene TRBJ2-3; D perhaps matches TRBD1 (6 bases). V gave up 7 bases and J gave up 0 bases, with 14 bases separating them. The CDR3 extends over 15 amino acids. Per germline, CDR1 ENHRY and CDR2 SYGVKD. The CDR3 coding sequence is TGTGCCATCACTCGGCAGGGGCTAAGCACAGATACGCAGTATTTT. It encodes CAITRQGLSTDTQYF.

The chain has TRBV11-2 and TRBJ2-7; D possibly corresponds to TRBD1 (6 bases). Germline CDR1 and CDR2: SGHAT and FQNNGV. CDR3 length: 16 residues. Trimming took 1 base from V and 3 from J, leaving 16 bases between them. The CDR3 reads CASSLVGQGNLYEQYF. Here the CDR3 DNA reads TGTGCCAGCAGCTTAGTAGGTCAGGGGAACCTCTACGAGCAGTACTTC.

This chain's CDR3 is CASISGQEFYGYTF. The CDR3 coding sequence is TGTGCCAGCATCTCGGGACAGGAGTTCTATGGCTACACCTTC. This chain uses TRBV28 with TRBJ1-2, with 8 bases identical to TRBD1. Germline CDR1 reads MDHEN; CDR2 reads SYDVKM. J gave up 4 bases and V 7 bases, and 8 bases lay outside the gene matches. The CDR3 runs to 14 residues.

V usage is TRBV28 and J usage is TRBJ2-5; 9 nucleotides agree with TRBD1. Trimming cost V 4 bases and J 1 base; bases outside gene matches: 7. The germline V gene has CDR1 MDHEN and CDR2 SYDVKM. This CDR3 has 16 residues. CDR3 protein: CASSSIQGALQETQYF. The DNA for the CDR3 is TGTGCCAGCAGTTCTATACAGGGGGCCCTCCAAGAGACCCAGTACTTC.

V usage is TRBV18 and J usage is TRBJ2-2; 7 bases line up with TRBD1. V dropped 3 bases and J dropped 7; count of bases not matched to a gene: 5. CDR3 length: 14 amino acids. In germline, CDR1 is KGHSH, CDR2 LQKENI. This CDR3 is CASSPGQVVGELFF. DNA of the CDR3: TGTGCCAGCTCACCCGGACAGGTTGTCGGGGAGCTGTTTTTT.

The V and J genes are TRBV2 and TRBJ2-7; 8 bases align to TRBD1. CDR1 is SNHLY and CDR2 is FYNNEI in the germline V gene. The CDR3 contains 16 residues. Trimming cost V 5 bases and J 3 bases; bases outside gene matches: 12. CDR3 coding DNA: TGTGCCAGCAGTCGTTCGGGCACAGGGGGATACTACGAGCAGTACTTC. It codes for CASSRSGTGGYYEQYF.

The chain is built from TRBV3-1 (or the pseudogene TRBV3-2) and TRBJ2-1, with 9 bases identical to TRBD1. Germline V CDR1 and CDR2: LGHDT, YNNKEL (reference sequence). V shed 1 base, J shed 5 bases, and the junction held 9 bases outside the gene matches. The CDR3 totals 17 residues. The CDR3 bases are TGTGCCAGCAGCCAAGGAATCGGGACAGGGACCCACAATGAGCAGTTCTTC. This gives the protein CASSQGIGTGTHNEQFF.

This clone was seen a single time. Other nucleotide sequences in the sample specify the same CDR3. The chain combines TRBV5-1 with TRBJ2-7, with 7 bases matching TRBD1. The CDR3 covers 13 residues. CDR1 and CDR2 (germline): SGHRS, YFSETQ. The junction had 2 bases not matched to a gene; V was cut back by 4 bases and J by 1 base. The CDR3 reads CASSGGQSYEQYF. The CDR3 DNA is TGCGCCAGCAGCGGGGGACAGTCCTACGAGCAGTACTTC.

This clone was counted only a few times. The genes are TRBV19 and TRBJ2-1; 7 nucleotides align to TRBD2. The CDR3 consists of 15 residues. J was trimmed by 8 bases and V by 5 bases; bases with no gene match: 12. CDR1 LNHDA and CDR2 SQIVND come from the germline V gene (reference sequence). CDR3 residues: CASSGVAGAFHEQFF. CDR3 nucleotide sequence: TGTGCCAGTAGTGGGGTGGCGGGAGCCTTCCATGAGCAGTTCTTC.

The chain employs TRBV19 and TRBJ2-3, with 13 bases identical to TRBD2. CDR1 and CDR2 from the germline V gene are LNHDA and SQIVND (reference sequence). The CDR3 has 17 amino acids. V shed 5 bases and J 5 bases; nucleotides not matched to a gene: 10. The DNA for the CDR3 is TGTGCCAGTAGTCGCATACTAGCGGGAGGGCCTGGAGATACGCAGTATTTT. Its translation is CASSRILAGGPGDTQYF. The full variable domain, rest sourced from reference TRBV19 and TRBJ2-3, is DGGITQSPKYLFRKEGQNVTLSCEQNLNHDAMYWYRQDPGQGLRLIYYSQIVNDFQKGDIAEGYSVSREKKESFPLTVTSAQKNPTAFYLCASSRILAGGPGDTQYFGPGTRLTVL.

V gene TRBV3-1 (or the pseudogene TRBV3-2) combines with J gene TRBJ2-3, with 10 bases identical to TRBD2. The germline CDR1 and CDR2 sequences are LGHDT and YNNKEL (reference sequence). CDR3 length: 15 amino acids. The ends lost 1 base at V and 3 bases at J; junction bases unmatched: 1. CDR3 nucleotide sequence: TGTGCCAGCAGCCAAGCTAGCGGGAGAACAGATACGCAGTATTTT. It codes for CASSQASGRTDTQYF.

The chain carries TRBV11-2 and TRBJ2-5; 10 nucleotides align to TRBD1. The CDR3 extends over 14 amino acids. In germline, CDR1 is SGHAT, CDR2 FQNNGV. The V gene end was trimmed by 5 bases and the J gene end by 5 bases; junction bases not matched to a gene: 5. The chain's CDR3 is CASSLTGGEETQYF. CDR3 nucleotides: TGTGCCAGCAGCCTGACAGGGGGCGAGGAGACCCAGTACTTC. The variable domain in full, completed from reference TRBV11-2 and TRBJ2-5, reads EAGVAQSPRYKIIEKRQSVAFWCNPISGHATLYWYQQILGQGPKLLIQFQNNGVVDDSQLPKDRFSAERLKGVDSTLKIQPAKLEDSAVYLCASSLTGGEETQYFGPGTRLLVL.

The chain has TRBV18 and TRBJ2-3, with unresolved D. V lost 3 bases, J lost 0 bases, and 13 bases lay in between. This CDR3 comprises 16 residues. Germline V gives CDR1 KGHSH, CDR2 LQKENI. The DNA of the CDR3 is TGTGCCAGCTCACCGGTTCGCGGCTCTAGCACAGATACGCAGTATTTT. This sequence encodes CASSPVRGSSTDTQYF.

V gene TRBV9 combines with J gene TRBJ2-5, with TRBD1 matching 9 bases. In germline, CDR1 is SGDLS, CDR2 YYNGEE. The CDR3 has 16 amino acids. Germline trimming cut 0 bases from V and 2 bases from J; bases unmatched to any gene: 5. The CDR3 region has the DNA TGTGCCAGCAGCGTAGGGACAGGGGCTGGGCAAGAGACCCAGTACTTC. It yields the protein CASSVGTGAGQETQYF.